This T cell receptor (beta chain) appears in the sequencing data of a study of human T cells and chemical hapten exposure. Study outcomes and limitations: The number of TCRs over 1 in 1000 frequency stayed unchanged after DPC.

Germline CDR1 and CDR2: MDHEN and SYDVKM. Germline trimming cut 10 bases from V and 3 bases from J; bases unmatched to any gene: 12. This CDR3 has 15 residues. Indicated time point: pre-sensitization, week 0. Indicated treatment: therapeutic diphenylcyclopropenone sensitization with weekly scalp DPC. Total RNA was extracted from unfractionated whole blood. This clonotype was counted many times. The antigen is not known. Unique molecular identifiers were affixed to discrete cDNA molecules within the library. TCRdb re-called the RACE reads through MiXCR, storing one row per CDR3 protein. The data contain 300,000 to 450,000 distinct CDR3 sequences, approximately 5% of them singletons.

The source was whole blood, collected in connection with sensitization to the hapten diphenylcyclopropenone (DPC). The receptor's source is a woman between 50 and 59 years old with alopecia areata. Some clones in this sample may be carry-over from other donors' samples. The chain carries TRBV28 and TRBJ2-3, with 8 bases that match TRBD1. The CDR3 region has the DNA TGTGCCATCACCCGCCCGGACAGGGCGACAGATACGCAGTATTTT. It is translated as CAITRPDRATDTQYF.